Below are 8 T cell receptor beta chains sequenced from a single sample in a study of blood T cell repertoires in COVID-19. Assay: immunoSEQ multiplex PCR; the TCRdb copy retains only in-frame clones and omits some. The table has 40,000 or so clones, approximately 88% seen once. The sequenced material came from peripheral blood. The receptor source for this set is a man aged 45-65 years with active COVID-19.

This sequence joins TRBV5-1 and TRBJ2-7; possibly TRBD1 for D (5 bases). Trimming removed 1 base from V and 0 bases from J, with 11 bases in between. Per germline, CDR1 SGHRS and CDR2 YFSETQ. The CDR3 covers 15 residues. CDR3: CASSLPRVSSYEQYF. The CDR3 DNA follows: TGCGCCAGCAGCTTGCCCAGGGTAAGCTCCTACGAGCAGTACTTC.

This chain connects TRBV4-3 to TRBJ2-7, with TRBD1 matching 12 bases. The CDR3 has 19 residues. V was clipped by 2 bases and J by 1 base; unmatched bases: 12. Per germline, CDR1 LGHNA and CDR2 YSLEER. The CDR3 sequence is CASSQLKGGTGGLSYEQYF. CDR3 DNA sequence: TGCGCCAGCAGCCAACTCAAGGGAGGGACAGGGGGCCTATCCTACGAGCAGTACTTC.

The chain is built from TRBV4-2 and TRBJ2-5; 7 bases map to TRBD1. V lost 3 bases, J lost 3 bases, and 4 bases stayed unmatched. This CDR3 region has 14 residues. Looked up from germline, CDR1 is LGHNA and CDR2 is YNFKEQ. The DNA for the CDR3 is TGTGCCAGCAGCCATTCCGACAGGGAAGAGACCCAGTACTTC. Protein: CASSHSDREETQYF.

This chain connects TRBV5-6 to TRBJ2-5; the match to TRBD2 covers 9 bases. After removal of 1 base from V and 0 bases from J, the junction contained 7 bases not matched to a gene. Germline CDR1 is SGHDT and CDR2 is YYEEEE. The CDR3 spans 17 residues. The CDR3 loop is CASSLKLAGAHQETQYF. The CDR3 bases are TGTGCCAGCAGCTTGAAACTAGCGGGCGCACACCAAGAGACCCAGTACTTC.

For this clone: This likely stems from a read error, as it lies one base from a far larger clone. CDR3 amino acids: CASSPDSQETQYF. CDR3 bases: TGTGCCAGCAGCCCGGACAGCCAAGAGACCCAGTACTTC. The rearrangement uses TRBV6-2 or TRBV6-3 and TRBJ2-5; tentative D call: TRBD1 (6 bases). CDR1 and CDR2 (germline): MNHEY, SVGEGT. The V end lost 6 bases, the J end lost 1 base, and 9 bases lay between the germline ends. The CDR3 has 13 residues.

The chain has TRBV28 and TRBJ1-2, with 8 nucleotides matching TRBD1. The germline V gene encodes CDR1 MDHEN and CDR2 SYDVKM. This CDR3 is built from 15 residues. V dropped 2 bases and J dropped 4; count of bases not matched to a gene: 6. The CDR3 loop reads CASSLPTGGGYGYTF. The CDR3 DNA reads TGTGCCAGCAGTTTACCCACAGGGGGTGGCTATGGCTACACCTTC.

DNA of the CDR3: TGCGCCAGCAGGGAGAAGCGGGAGGGCCGGGGTGAGCAGTTCTTC. It encodes CASREKREGRGEQFF. The J gene is TRBJ2-1, the V gene TRBV10-1; TRBD2 matches at 10 bases. This CDR3 has 15 amino acids. Germline V CDR1 and CDR2: WNHNN, SYGVQD (reference sequence). V shed 6 bases and J 9 bases; nucleotides not matched to a gene: 11.

The chain carries TRBV19 and TRBJ2-6; 7 bases fit TRBD1. The V gene end was trimmed by 4 bases and the J gene end by 0 bases; junction bases not matched to a gene: 3. This CDR3 comprises 16 residues. From germline, CDR1 is LNHDA and CDR2 SQIVND (reference sequence). The CDR3 bases are TGTGCCAGTAGTACAGGGACAGCCTCTGGGGCCAACGTCCTGACTTTC. Amino acids: CASSTGTASGANVLTF.